These T cell receptor beta chains were read from a single sample in a study of T cell repertoires in cytomegalovirus infection. TCRdb fed the reads into MiXCR, producing one record per CDR3 protein. The sample has around 440,000 distinct CDR3 sequences, over 9% seen once. Sequencing used PBMCs. These receptors were obtained from a human donor in good health (CMV status not recorded). Some clones in this sample may be carry-over from other donors' samples. CDR3s include the opening cysteine and the closing phenylalanine or tryptophan.

>TRBV7-8|TRBJ1-1
CASRPRRGTEAFF
>TRBV15|TRBJ2-7
CATSRDGGGSYEQYF
>TRBV15|TRBJ2-7
CATSKGARSYEQYF
>TRBV7-6|TRBJ2-2
CASSPGQGHGELFF
>TRBV5-3|TRBJ2-6
CASSLRSGAKVLTF
>TRBV28|TRBJ2-7
CASSSLTGVYEQYF
>TRBV13|TRBJ1-4
CASSVDRGSEKLFF
>TRBV28|TRBJ1-6
CASRRSTTKGVYNSPLHF
>TRBV7-3|TRBJ2-1
CASSPWDRVSSYNEQFF
>TRBV20-1|TRBJ2-1
CSARGSGTSVYNEQFF
>TRBV19|TRBJ1-2
CASSSAGTGSGYTF
>TRBV7-7|TRBJ2-1
CASSPFAPDGEQFF
>TRBV7-8|TRBJ1-5
CASSLLQGINQPQHF
>TRBV7-9|TRBJ1-4
CASSSGQVREKLFF